In this sample, the clone carrying this T cell receptor beta chain turned up many times. Its antigen is as yet unknown. Through a sample-barcoded 5' primer and a J-beta primer mix, a second PCR was run for roughly 6 to 11 cycles. Each cDNA was tagged by a template-switch adaptor containing 12 random nucleotides. TCRdb analysed the 5' RACE reads with MiXCR anew, one entry per CDR3 protein. Found here are around 2 million distinct CDR3 sequences, around 40% of them singletons; the top ten hold 20% to 25%. These data are taken from a study of blood T cells in healthy people across ages. Background on the study: Researchers report that template switching captured about one barcoded beta molecule per two T cells. Findings and caveats of the study: The recorded TCR beta diversity per million T cells decreased in a roughly linear manner with age.

The sample consisted of blood. This clonotype was sampled from a human donor in good health.

This chain's CDR3 is CASSLVRYEQYF. In nucleotides, the CDR3 is TGTGCCAGCAGCTTAGTAAGATACGAGCAGTACTTC. This chain uses TRBV7-2 with TRBJ2-7; no definite D call. V was shortened by 1 base and J by 4 bases, with 5 bases between the two germline ends. CDR1 and CDR2 from the germline V gene are SGHTA and FQGNSA. The CDR3 runs 12 residues.